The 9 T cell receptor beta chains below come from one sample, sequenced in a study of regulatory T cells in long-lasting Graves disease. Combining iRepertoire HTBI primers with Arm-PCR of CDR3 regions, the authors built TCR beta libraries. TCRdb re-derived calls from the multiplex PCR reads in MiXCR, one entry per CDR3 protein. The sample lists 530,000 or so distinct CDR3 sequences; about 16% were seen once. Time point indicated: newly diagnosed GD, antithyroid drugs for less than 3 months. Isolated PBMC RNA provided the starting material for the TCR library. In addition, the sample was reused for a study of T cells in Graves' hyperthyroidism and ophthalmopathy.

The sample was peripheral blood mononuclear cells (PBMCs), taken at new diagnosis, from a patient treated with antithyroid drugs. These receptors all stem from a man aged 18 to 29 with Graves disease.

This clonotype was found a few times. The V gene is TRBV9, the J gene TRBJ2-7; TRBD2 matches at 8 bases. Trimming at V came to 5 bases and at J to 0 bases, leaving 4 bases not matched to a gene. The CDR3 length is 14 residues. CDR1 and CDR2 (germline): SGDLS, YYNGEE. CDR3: CASSEGTSSYEQYF. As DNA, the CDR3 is TGTGCCAGCAGTGAAGGGACTAGCTCCTACGAGCAGTACTTC.

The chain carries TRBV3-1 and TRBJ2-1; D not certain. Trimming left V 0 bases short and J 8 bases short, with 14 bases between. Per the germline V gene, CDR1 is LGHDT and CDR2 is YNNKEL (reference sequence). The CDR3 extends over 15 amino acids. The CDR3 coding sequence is TGTGCCAGCAGCCAAGATTCCCAGAGAAGGGATGAGCAGTTCTTC. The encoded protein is CASSQDSQRRDEQFF.

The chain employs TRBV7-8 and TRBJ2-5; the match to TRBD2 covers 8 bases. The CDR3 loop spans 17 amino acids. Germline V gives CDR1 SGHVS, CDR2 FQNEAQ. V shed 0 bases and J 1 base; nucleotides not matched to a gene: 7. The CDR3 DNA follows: TGTGCCAGCAGCTTAGCACGACTAGCGATTATCCAAGAGACCCAGTACTTC. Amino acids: CASSLARLAIIQETQYF.

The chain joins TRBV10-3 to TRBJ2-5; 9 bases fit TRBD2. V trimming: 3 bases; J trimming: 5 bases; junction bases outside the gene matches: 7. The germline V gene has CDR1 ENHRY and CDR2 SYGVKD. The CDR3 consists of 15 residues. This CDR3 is CAISERREGPETQYF. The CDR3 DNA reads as TGTGCCATCAGTGAAAGGCGGGAGGGCCCGGAGACCCAGTACTTC.

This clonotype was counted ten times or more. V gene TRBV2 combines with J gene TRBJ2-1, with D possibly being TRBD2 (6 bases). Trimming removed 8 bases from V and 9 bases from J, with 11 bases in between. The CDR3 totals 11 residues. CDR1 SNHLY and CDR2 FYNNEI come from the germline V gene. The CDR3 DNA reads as TGTGCCAGCCAGGCAGCGGGTGAGCAGTTCTTC. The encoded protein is CASQAAGEQFF.

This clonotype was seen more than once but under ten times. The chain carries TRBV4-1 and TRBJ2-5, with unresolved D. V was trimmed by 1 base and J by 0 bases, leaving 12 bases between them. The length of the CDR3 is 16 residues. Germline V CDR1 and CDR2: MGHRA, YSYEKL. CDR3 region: CASSQGQTAYQETQYF. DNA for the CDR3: TGCGCCAGCAGCCAAGGGCAGACCGCCTACCAAGAGACCCAGTACTTC.

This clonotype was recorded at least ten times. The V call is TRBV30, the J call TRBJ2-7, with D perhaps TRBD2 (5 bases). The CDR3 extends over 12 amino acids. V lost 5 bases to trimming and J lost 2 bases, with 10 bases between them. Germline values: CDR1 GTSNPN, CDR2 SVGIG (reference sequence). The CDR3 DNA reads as TGTGCCTGGCAGCGGAACACCTACGAGCAGTACTTC. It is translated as CAWQRNTYEQYF.

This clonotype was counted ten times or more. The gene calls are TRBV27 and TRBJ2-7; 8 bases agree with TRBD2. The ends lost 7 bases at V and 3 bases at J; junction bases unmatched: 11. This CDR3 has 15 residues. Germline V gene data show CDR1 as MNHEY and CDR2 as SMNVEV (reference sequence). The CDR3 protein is CASKVKLAGYYEQYF. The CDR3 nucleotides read TGTGCCAGCAAGGTTAAGCTAGCGGGTTACTACGAGCAGTACTTC.

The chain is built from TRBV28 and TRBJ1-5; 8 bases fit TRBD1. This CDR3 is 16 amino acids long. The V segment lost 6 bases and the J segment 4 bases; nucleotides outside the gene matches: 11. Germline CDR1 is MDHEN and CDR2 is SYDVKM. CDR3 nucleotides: TGTGCCAGCAGCCCCCTGGGACAGGTCCTTAATCAGCCCCAGCATTTT. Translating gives CASSPLGQVLNQPQHF.